This note documents a single T cell receptor beta chain sequence. The data belong to a study of CD8 T cells in Susac syndrome. An input of roughly 0.45 to 1 ug of RNA was subjected to reverse transcription using random hexamers. TCRdb independently ran MiXCR on the immunoSEQ multiplex PCR reads; one entry per CDR3 protein. The sample shows about 210,000 distinct CDR3 sequences, 94% of them seen only once. Sequences were obtained from CD4+ T cells from PBMCs. This TCR came from a human donor with Susac syndrome.

The chain's CDR3 is CASSGPQGAKRNIQYF. Written as DNA, the CDR3 is TGCGCCAGCAGTGGTCCCCAGGGGGCGAAGAGAAACATTCAGTACTTC. The V call is TRBV10-2, the J call TRBJ2-4, with TRBD1 matching 8 bases. This CDR3 spans 16 amino acids. Trimming took 4 bases from V and 6 from J; bases not matched to a gene: 11. Germline V lookup: CDR1 WSHSY, CDR2 SAAADI.